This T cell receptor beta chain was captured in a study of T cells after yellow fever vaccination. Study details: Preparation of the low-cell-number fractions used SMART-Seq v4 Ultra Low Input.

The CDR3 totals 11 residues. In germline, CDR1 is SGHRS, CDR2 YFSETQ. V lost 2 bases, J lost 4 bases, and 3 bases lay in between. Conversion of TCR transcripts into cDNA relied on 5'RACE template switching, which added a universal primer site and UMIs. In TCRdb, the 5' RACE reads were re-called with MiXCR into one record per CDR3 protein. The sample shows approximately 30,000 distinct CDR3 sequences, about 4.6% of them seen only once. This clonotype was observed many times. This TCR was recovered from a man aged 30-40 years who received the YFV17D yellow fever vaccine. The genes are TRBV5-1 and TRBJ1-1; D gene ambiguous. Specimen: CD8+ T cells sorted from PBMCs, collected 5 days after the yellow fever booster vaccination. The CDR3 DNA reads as TGCGCCAGCAGCTTCGGCACTGAAGCTTTCTTT. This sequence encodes CASSFGTEAFF.